Sequencing of this T cell receptor beta chain was carried out in a study of OX40 agonist ivuxolimab in advanced cancers. In regard to this clone: Its antigen is currently unknown.

Libraries were prepared by immunoSEQ multiplex PCR; TCRdb keeps only in-frame clonotypes and omits some of them. Of 69,000 or so clones listed, approximately 80% are singletons. Overall study results and limits: Some of the nonresponding patients also showed low levels of normalized T-cell clonal expansion. CD4+ and CD8+ blood T cells expanded clonally by week 6 at 0.1 to 3.0 mg/kg.

Germline assignment: CDR1 SNHLY and CDR2 FYNNEI. This CDR3 has 15 amino acids. Trimming shortened V by 6 bases and J by 0 bases, and 14 bases separated the two germline ends. The gene calls are TRBV2 and TRBJ1-1; unclear D gene. The sequence came from an adult with an advanced solid tumor such as melanoma, head and neck, liver or kidney cancer. This specimen consisted of CD4+ or CD8+ T cells sorted from blood, obtained in a trial of the OX40 agonist ivuxolimab. The CDR3 nucleotides are TGTGCCAGCAGCGCCGGACCCGGTATGAACACTGAAGCTTTCTTT. Translation gives CASSAGPGMNTEAFF.